The 2 T cell receptor beta chains reported below all come from one sample, sequenced in a study of technical replicates of blood from several donors. Generated by immunoSEQ multiplex PCR, the TCRdb table keeps only in-frame clones and is missing some. The sample has roughly 60,000 clones; about 90% are singletons. The sequenced material came from PBMCs. The source is a human donor in good health. Some clones in this sample may be carry-over from other donors' samples.

The rearrangement links TRBV6-1 to TRBJ2-7; perhaps TRBD1 as D (6 bases). Germline assignment: CDR1 MNHNS and CDR2 SASEGT. The germline V and J ends were trimmed by 6 bases and 1 base, with 13 bases remaining between them. The CDR3 sequence is 14 residues long. The CDR3 DNA follows: TGTGCCAGCAGGCGCGGCAGGGGATCCTACGAGCAGTACTTC. This translates into CASRRGRGSYEQYF.

In this sample, this clone turned up a few times. At the DNA level, this CDR3 is encoded by other sequences in the same sample as well. The V and J genes are TRBV4-3 and TRBJ1-2, with a tentative D call TRBD1 (6 bases). The CDR3 loop spans 13 amino acids. V lost 3 bases to trimming and J lost 2 bases, with 7 bases between them. Germline V gene lookup returns CDR1 LGHNA and CDR2 YSLEER. The DNA for the CDR3 is TGCGCCAGCAGCCAGGGACAAAACTATGGCTACACCTTC. It codes for CASSQGQNYGYTF.